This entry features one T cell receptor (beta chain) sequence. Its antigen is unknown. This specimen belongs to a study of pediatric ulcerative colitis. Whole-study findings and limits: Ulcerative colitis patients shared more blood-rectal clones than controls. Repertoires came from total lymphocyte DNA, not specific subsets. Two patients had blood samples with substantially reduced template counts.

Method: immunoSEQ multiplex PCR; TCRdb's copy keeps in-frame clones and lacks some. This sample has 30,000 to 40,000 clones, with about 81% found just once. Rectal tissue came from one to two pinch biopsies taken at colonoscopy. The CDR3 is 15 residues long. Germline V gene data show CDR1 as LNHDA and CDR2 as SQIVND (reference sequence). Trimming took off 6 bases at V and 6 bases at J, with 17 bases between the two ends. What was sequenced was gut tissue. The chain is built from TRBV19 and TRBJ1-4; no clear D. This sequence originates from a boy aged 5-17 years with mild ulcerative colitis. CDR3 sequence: CASSIQWAGDEKLFF. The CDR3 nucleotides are TGTGCCAGTAGCATCCAGTGGGCCGGGGATGAAAAACTGTTTTTT.